The rows below give T cell receptor beta chains drawn from one sample of a study of OX40 agonist ivuxolimab in advanced cancers. The protocol was immunoSEQ multiplex PCR, while the TCRdb copy is restricted to in-frame clones and leaves out a portion. The sample has under 70,000 clones, around 90% seen once. This specimen consisted of CD4+ or CD8+ T cells sorted from blood, obtained in a trial of the OX40 agonist ivuxolimab. The origin of the receptors is an adult with an advanced solid tumor such as melanoma, head and neck, liver or kidney cancer. Both conserved end residues are part of each CDR3. D genes are given only for firm matches.

V gene: TRBV4-1; CDR3 length: 15; J gene: TRBJ1-3; D gene: NA; CDR3 protein: CASSPWTGSGNTIYF
V gene: TRBV6-1; CDR3 length: 13; J gene: TRBJ2-2; D gene: NA; CDR3 protein: CASSDWNTGELFF
V gene: TRBV29-1; CDR3 length: 13; J gene: TRBJ1-3; D gene: NA; CDR3 protein: CSVERGSGNTIYF
V gene: TRBV7-9; CDR3 length: 15; J gene: TRBJ2-5; D gene: NA; CDR3 protein: CASSWGDSEQETQYF
V gene: TRBV7-9; CDR3 length: 15; J gene: TRBJ1-1; D gene: NA; CDR3 protein: CASSSPGTSNTEAFF
V gene: TRBV27; CDR3 length: 14; J gene: TRBJ1-5; D gene: NA; CDR3 protein: CASSLRQGNQPQHF
V gene: TRBV10-3; CDR3 length: 11; J gene: TRBJ2-2; D gene: TRBD2; CDR3 protein: CAISGGVELFF
V gene: TRBV7-2; CDR3 length: 14; J gene: TRBJ1-1; D gene: NA; CDR3 protein: CASSLYGSLTEAFF
V gene: TRBV6-1; CDR3 length: 14; J gene: TRBJ1-2; D gene: NA; CDR3 protein: CASGGAAPNYGYTF
V gene: TRBV19; CDR3 length: 16; J gene: TRBJ2-2; D gene: NA; CDR3 protein: CASSIPRGANTGELFF
V gene: TRBV11-2; CDR3 length: 15; J gene: TRBJ2-1; D gene: NA; CDR3 protein: CASSLEGGPGNEQFF
V gene: TRBV5-1; CDR3 length: 14; J gene: TRBJ1-2; D gene: TRBD1; CDR3 protein: CASSSGQGNYGYTF
V gene: TRBV7-8; CDR3 length: 17; J gene: TRBJ1-1; D gene: NA; CDR3 protein: CASSSLPGAHKDTEAFF
V gene: TRBV4-1; CDR3 length: 17; J gene: TRBJ2-2; D gene: TRBD1; CDR3 protein: CASSPTPQGVFTGELFF
V gene: TRBV4-3; CDR3 length: 15; J gene: TRBJ1-3; D gene: TRBD1; CDR3 protein: CASSLGQGTGNTIYF
V gene: TRBV7-9; CDR3 length: 14; J gene: TRBJ1-1; D gene: TRBD1; CDR3 protein: CASSLGQGDTEAFF
V gene: TRBV7-2; CDR3 length: 14; J gene: TRBJ2-2; D gene: NA; CDR3 protein: CASSLNAGAGELFF
V gene: TRBV6-5; CDR3 length: 15; J gene: TRBJ1-4; D gene: TRBD1; CDR3 protein: CASSKTGGPNEKLFF
V gene: TRBV14; CDR3 length: 15; J gene: TRBJ2-5; D gene: NA; CDR3 protein: CASSQGGNVPETQYF
V gene: TRBV4-3; CDR3 length: 15; J gene: TRBJ2-1; D gene: TRBD2; CDR3 protein: CASSQLTSAYNEQFF
V gene: TRBV5-1; CDR3 length: 14; J gene: TRBJ1-1; D gene: NA; CDR3 protein: CASRLGQLNTEAFF
V gene: TRBV7-2; CDR3 length: 15; J gene: TRBJ2-1; D gene: TRBD2; CDR3 protein: CASSSGLAGLNEQFF
V gene: TRBV7-8; CDR3 length: 15; J gene: TRBJ1-5; D gene: NA; CDR3 protein: CASSLTGSGNQPQHF
V gene: TRBV18; CDR3 length: 16; J gene: TRBJ1-3; D gene: NA; CDR3 protein: CASSPPGATSGNTIYF
V gene: TRBV7-9; CDR3 length: 15; J gene: TRBJ2-3; D gene: TRBD1; CDR3 protein: CASRLTGAPTDTQYF
V gene: TRBV5-1; CDR3 length: 14; J gene: TRBJ2-1; D gene: TRBD1; CDR3 protein: CASSPGTGGTEQFF
V gene: TRBV5-6; CDR3 length: 13; J gene: TRBJ1-2; D gene: NA; CDR3 protein: CASSQMGVYGYTF
V gene: TRBV7-9; CDR3 length: 14; J gene: TRBJ1-5; D gene: NA; CDR3 protein: CASSRGSEDQPQHF
V gene: TRBV11-1; CDR3 length: 15; J gene: TRBJ2-3; D gene: NA; CDR3 protein: CASSPWAGSTDTQYF